This paragraph covers one T cell receptor beta chain sequence. The source of the sample is a study of blood T cell repertoires in COVID-19. About the study: Nucleic acid was either cDNA or gDNA, and it came from T cells, B-cell-depleted T cells, or PBMCs.

Per the study methods: Using reference gene primer amplification, nucleated cell counts were estimated. Some clones are missing from TCRdb's copy, which holds only in-frame ones; the method was immunoSEQ multiplex PCR. The DNA gave D and trimming, while V, J and clone size come from that table. The sample holds about 60,000 clones; roughly four fifths are singletons and the top ten take roughly 3.2%. Sequenced material: peripheral blood. The sequence came from a man in his fifties or sixties with acute or convalescent COVID-19.

CDR3 nucleotides: TGTGCCAGCAGTCGTCCGGGTCGAGAAGGAGAGACCCAGTACTTC. It translates to CASSRPGREGETQYF. The chain uses TRBV27 and TRBJ2-5; no clear D. CDR1 and CDR2 from the germline V gene are MNHEY and SMNVEV (reference sequence). CDR3 length: 15 residues. V lost 5 bases and J 4 bases, leaving 17 bases between the germline ends.